The present T cell receptor beta chain was sequenced within a study of CD8 T cells in ankylosing spondylitis. The CDR3 runs 18 residues. Overall study results and limits: Several of the motif variants were reported before in synovial fluid and blood from reactive arthritis. Relatively rare in peripheral blood, disease-linked clones were also CD8+. Among TCR beta sequences, a motif of eight highly homologous variants appeared characteristic of ankylosing spondylitis blood. Reportedly, disease-linked clones are significantly enriched in ankylosing spondylitis patients' matched synovial fluid.

TCRdb fed the 5' RACE reads into MiXCR, producing one record per CDR3 protein. The sample lists around 430,000 distinct CDR3 sequences, about a sixth seen once, with 0.85% to 1.3% in the top ten. This clonotype was counted only a few times. Its antigen is as yet unknown. One junction end disagrees with the germline gene, perhaps due to a read error. The gene calls are TRBV12-3 or TRBV12-4 and TRBJ2-2; 12 nucleotides match TRBD1. The source of this sequence is a male donor with ankylosing spondylitis. Material for sequencing was blood, either unsorted or a sorted T cell fraction (not recorded which). CDR3 residues: CARSRDRGLRANTGELFF. CDR3 nucleotides: TGTGCCCGCAGCCGGGACAGGGGGCTTAGGGCCAACACCGGGGAGCTGTTTTTT.